A selection of T cell receptor beta chains follows, all from one sample in a study of T cells in Graves' hyperthyroidism and ophthalmopathy. From the multiplex PCR reads, TCRdb called clonotypes with MiXCR, one entry per CDR3 protein. In the table there are about 840,000 distinct CDR3 sequences, roughly 37% of which are singletons. Sequencing used blood. The receptors derive from a man aged 18-30 years with Graves' hyperthyroidism. Both conserved end residues are part of each CDR3. The D gene is left open where the match is weak. Clone size is not always given. Where it is, it says once, few, many or a class for expanded clones.

cdr3_nt,cdr3_aa,j_call,d_call,clone_size,v_call
TGTGCCAGCAGTTACGGGACAGGGAGATCCGGGGAGCTGTTTTTT,CASSYGTGRSGELFF,TRBJ2-2,TRBD1,once,TRBV12-3/TRBV12-4
TGTGCCAGCAGCTCCCCTAACGTGGGGTTGGAGACCCAGTACTTC,CASSSPNVGLETQYF,TRBJ2-5,-,-,TRBV6-6
TGTGCCAGCAGCTTCTCTTATAACACTGAAGCTTTCTTT,CASSFSYNTEAFF,TRBJ1-1,-,few,TRBV7-8
TGTGCCAGCAGCTTGGGGTCGGCCATTAGGGATGAGCAGTACTTC,CASSLGSAIRDEQYF,TRBJ2-7,-,few,TRBV7-9
TGCAGTGCTATACCGGGCCTGACCTACGAGCAGTACTTC,CSAIPGLTYEQYF,TRBJ2-7,-,few,TRBV20-1
TGTGCCACGACGACGGCTTATGAAGCTTTCTTT,CATTTAYEAFF,TRBJ1-1,-,few,TRBV19
TGTGCCAGCAGCTTGGATGGGGGGCGCGTCGGGGCCAACGTCCTGACTTTC,CASSLDGGRVGANVLTF,TRBJ2-6,-,few,TRBV11-3
TGTGCCAGTTTCCAGGGGGCGCTGGGGGCCAACGTCCTGACTTTC,CASFQGALGANVLTF,TRBJ2-6,TRBD1,once,TRBV19
TGCAGTGCTAACCTATACTACGAGCAGTACTTC,CSANLYYEQYF,TRBJ2-7,-,many,TRBV20-1
TGCGCCAGCAGCCAAGAGCAGAATGCACCGAACTATGGCTACACCTTC,CASSQEQNAPNYGYTF,TRBJ1-2,-,-,TRBV4-1
TGTGCCAGCAGCGGAGGACAGGGCCCCTCCGGGAGCCAGTACTTC,CASSGGQGPSGSQYF,TRBJ2-5,TRBD1,few,TRBV9
TGTGCCAGCTCACCCCGGGACAGTGAAGAGACCCAGTACTTC,CASSPRDSEETQYF,TRBJ2-5,TRBD1,-,TRBV25-1
TGTGCCAGCAGCTTAGACCCCCTCCTTCAGCCCCAGCATTTT,CASSLDPLLQPQHF,TRBJ1-5,-,few,TRBV11-2
TGTGCCAGCAGCTTTGTAGGGACCGACTACGAGCAGTACTTC,CASSFVGTDYEQYF,TRBJ2-7,-,few,TRBV7-8
TGTGCCAGCAGTGAGGAGGCGGGGACAGGGTCCTCTAGCTATGGCTACACCTTC,CASSEEAGTGSSSYGYTF,TRBJ1-2,TRBD1,-,TRBV2
TGTGCCATCAGTTCCGGGACAGGGGTATCAAGAGGCTACACCTTC,CAISSGTGVSRGYTF,TRBJ1-2,TRBD1,-,TRBV10-3
TGTGCCAGCAGCCAACTAGACAGGGTGGATCAGCCCCAGCATTTT,CASSQLDRVDQPQHF,TRBJ1-5,TRBD1,-,TRBV4-2
TGCAGTGCTAGCCTAGCGGGGGGTGCAGGGGCCAACGTCCTGACTTTC,CSASLAGGAGANVLTF,TRBJ2-6,TRBD2,-,TRBV20-1
TGCGCCAGCAGTCCAGTACGTCCGGAGGGGGAGCAGTACTTC,CASSPVRPEGEQYF,TRBJ2-7,-,few,TRBV4-1
TGTGCCAGCAGCTTATGGTCTGGCGGGAACTCCTACGAGCAGTACTTC,CASSLWSGGNSYEQYF,TRBJ2-7,-,-,TRBV11-2
TGCAGCGTTGACGAGACAGGGAACTATGGCTACACCTTC,CSVDETGNYGYTF,TRBJ1-2,TRBD1,many,TRBV29-1
TGTGCCAGCAGCCCCGGACAGGGGCGAGATGAAAAACTGTTTTTT,CASSPGQGRDEKLFF,TRBJ1-4,TRBD1,-,TRBV7-2
TGTGCCAGCAGCGCCAAGTATAGCGGGGGGGCCAATGAGCAGTTCTTC,CASSAKYSGGANEQFF,TRBJ2-1,TRBD2,-,TRBV9
TGCGCCAGCGGCCAGGGCAGGGCGGCGACTGAAGCTTTCTTT,CASGQGRAATEAFF,TRBJ1-1,-,many,TRBV5-1
TGTGCCAGCAGCGCCTCGGGGGCGAACACCGGGGAGCTGTTTTTT,CASSASGANTGELFF,TRBJ2-2,-,-,TRBV2
TGTGCCAGCAGCTCCCCGGGACGTGCCTACGAGCAGTACTTC,CASSSPGRAYEQYF,TRBJ2-7,-,many,TRBV11-2
TGCAGTGCTAGTCTACAGAACACCGGGGAGCTGTTTTTT,CSASLQNTGELFF,TRBJ2-2,-,few,TRBV20-1
TGCGCCAGCAGCCCCCAGCCACCCGGAGGTAATGAAAAACTGTTTTTT,CASSPQPPGGNEKLFF,TRBJ1-4,-,-,TRBV5-1
TGCGCCAGCAGCCAAGAGCGGGCCCAGCCCCAGCATTTT,CASSQERAQPQHF,TRBJ1-5,-,-,TRBV4-3
TGTGCCAGGGGGGCACAGGGAGGATCCTACGAGCAGTACTTC,CARGAQGGSYEQYF,TRBJ2-7,-,-,TRBV2
TGTGCCAGCAGCGTAGATGGACTTTCACCCCTCCACTTT,CASSVDGLSPLHF,TRBJ1-6,-,-,TRBV9
TGTGCCAGCAGCTTCTTAAGCAGGGACTATGGCTACACCTTC,CASSFLSRDYGYTF,TRBJ1-2,-,few,TRBV11-2
TGTGCCAGCAGCTCGACTAGCGGGAGAGGCGAGACCCAGTACTTC,CASSSTSGRGETQYF,TRBJ2-5,TRBD2,many,TRBV7-2
TGTGCCAGCAGCTACGGGGCATATAATTCACCCCTCCACTTT,CASSYGAYNSPLHF,TRBJ1-6,-,many,TRBV7-3
TGCAGCGTTGCGGCGGCGGGCGGAGCCTACGAGCAGTACTTC,CSVAAAGGAYEQYF,TRBJ2-7,-,many,TRBV29-1
TGTGCCATCAGTGAGTCGGGGCGAAGGGCTTTCTTT,CAISESGRRAFF,TRBJ1-1,-,once,TRBV10-3
TGTGCTAGCAGCTCTGGGACAGGGGGCCCTGGGGCCAACGTCCTGACTTTC,CASSSGTGGPGANVLTF,TRBJ2-6,TRBD1,-,TRBV7-7
TGTGCCAGCAGATATCAAGAGCCGGGTTACGAGCAGTACTTC,CASRYQEPGYEQYF,TRBJ2-7,-,few,TRBV11-2
TGTGCCAGCAGCACACAGGGGTACGAGCAGTACTTC,CASSTQGYEQYF,TRBJ2-7,TRBD1,many,TRBV12-3/TRBV12-4
TGTGCCAGCAGTGATCATTCCTCGGGACGGACCTACGAGCAGTACTTC,CASSDHSSGRTYEQYF,TRBJ2-7,-,many,TRBV25-1
TGCGCCAGCAGTGACCCCAGGGCAAACTACGAGCAGTACTTC,CASSDPRANYEQYF,TRBJ2-7,-,-,TRBV10-2
TGTGCCAGCAGCTTAGAACTAGCGGGGCTCGAGCAGTACTTC,CASSLELAGLEQYF,TRBJ2-7,TRBD2,few,TRBV7-2